This T cell receptor (beta chain) was recovered during a study of post-analysis software for immune sequencing data. Broader study findings: Significantly decreased normalized Chao1 diversity was recorded for multiple sclerosis patients relative to controls. Among five TRBV segments more frequent in patients than controls were TRBV5-6, TRBV5-1 and TRBV20-1.

Included in the TCR beta cDNA libraries were unique molecular identifiers. A single record per CDR3 protein comes from TCRdb applying MiXCR to the PCR reads. This repertoire shows 170,000 or so distinct CDR3 sequences, about 32% found once; its top ten account for roughly 1.6%. V lost 2 bases and J 0 bases, leaving 5 bases between the germline ends. Germline V lookup: CDR1 SGHKS, CDR2 YYEKEE (reference sequence). CDR3 length equals 13 residues. This clonotype was seen more than once but under ten times. Its specificity is not known. The chain employs TRBV5-5 and TRBJ1-1; D is undetermined. The sequence was obtained from a girl under 18 with multiple sclerosis. Sequenced: blood. In DNA form, the CDR3 reads TGTGCCAGCAGCTTTTGGTTGAACACTGAAGCTTTCTTT. Residues: CASSFWLNTEAFF.